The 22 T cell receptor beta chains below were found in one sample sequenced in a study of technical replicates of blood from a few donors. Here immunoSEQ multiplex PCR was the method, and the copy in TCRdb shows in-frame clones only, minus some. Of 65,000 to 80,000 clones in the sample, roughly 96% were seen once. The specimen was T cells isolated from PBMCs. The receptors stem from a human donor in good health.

CDR3 nucleotide sequence: TGTGCCAGCAGCCGATACTTATCCTACGAGCAGTACTTC. Translated: CASSRYLSYEQYF. The chain links TRBV6-6 to TRBJ2-7, with D unclear. Germline V CDR1 and CDR2: MNHNY, SVGAGI (reference sequence). CDR3 size: 13 residues. V lost 6 bases to trimming and J lost 1 base, with 10 bases between them.

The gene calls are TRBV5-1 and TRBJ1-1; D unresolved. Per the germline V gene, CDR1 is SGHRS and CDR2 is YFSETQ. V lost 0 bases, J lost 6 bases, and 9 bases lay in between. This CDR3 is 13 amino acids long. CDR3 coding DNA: TGCGCCAGCAGCTTGGGAGACATTCCTGAAGCTTTCTTT. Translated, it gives CASSLGDIPEAFF.

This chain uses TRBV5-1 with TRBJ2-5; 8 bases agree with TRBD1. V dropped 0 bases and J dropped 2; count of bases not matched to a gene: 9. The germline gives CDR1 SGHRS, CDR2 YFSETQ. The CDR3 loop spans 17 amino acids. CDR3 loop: CASSLGGAGGFQETQYF. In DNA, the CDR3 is TGCGCCAGCAGCTTGGGAGGGGCAGGGGGCTTTCAAGAGACCCAGTACTTC.

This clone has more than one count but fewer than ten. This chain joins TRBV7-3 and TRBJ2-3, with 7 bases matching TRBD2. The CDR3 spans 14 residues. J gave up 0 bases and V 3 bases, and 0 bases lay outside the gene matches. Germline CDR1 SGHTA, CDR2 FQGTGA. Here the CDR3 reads CASSFSGSTDTQYF. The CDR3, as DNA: TGTGCCAGCAGCTTTAGCGGGAGCACAGATACGCAGTATTTT. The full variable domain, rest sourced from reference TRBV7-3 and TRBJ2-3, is GAGVSQTPSNKVTEKGKYVELRCDPISGHTALYWYRQSLGQGPEFLIYFQGTGAADDSGLPNDRFFAVRPEGSVSTLKIQRTERGDSAVYLCASSFSGSTDTQYFGPGTRLTVL.

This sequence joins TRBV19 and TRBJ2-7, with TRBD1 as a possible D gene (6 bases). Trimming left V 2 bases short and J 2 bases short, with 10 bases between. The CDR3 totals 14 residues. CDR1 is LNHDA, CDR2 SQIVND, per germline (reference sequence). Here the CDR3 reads CASSISGDAYEQYF. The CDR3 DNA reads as TGTGCCAGTAGTATATCAGGGGACGCCTACGAGCAGTACTTC.

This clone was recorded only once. The CDR3 loop reads CASSVGLQGGDGYTF. The CDR3 DNA follows: TGCGCCAGCAGCGTGGGGTTACAGGGAGGGGATGGCTACACCTTC. The V gene is TRBV5-1, the J gene TRBJ1-2, with D possibly TRBD1 on 6 matching bases. Deletions cut 4 bases from V and 6 bases from J, with 19 bases between. Germline CDR1 and CDR2: SGHRS and YFSETQ. The CDR3 totals 15 residues.

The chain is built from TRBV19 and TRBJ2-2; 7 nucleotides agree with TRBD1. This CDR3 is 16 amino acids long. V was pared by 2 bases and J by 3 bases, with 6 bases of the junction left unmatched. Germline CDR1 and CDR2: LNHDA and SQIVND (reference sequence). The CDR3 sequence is CASSILDRTDTGELFF. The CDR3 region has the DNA TGTGCCAGTAGTATATTGGACAGGACCGACACCGGGGAGCTGTTTTTT. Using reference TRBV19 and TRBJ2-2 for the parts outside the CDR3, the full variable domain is DGGITQSPKYLFRKEGQNVTLSCEQNLNHDAMYWYRQDPGQGLRLIYYSQIVNDFQKGDIAEGYSVSREKKESFPLTVTSAQKNPTAFYLCASSILDRTDTGELFFGEGSRLTVL.

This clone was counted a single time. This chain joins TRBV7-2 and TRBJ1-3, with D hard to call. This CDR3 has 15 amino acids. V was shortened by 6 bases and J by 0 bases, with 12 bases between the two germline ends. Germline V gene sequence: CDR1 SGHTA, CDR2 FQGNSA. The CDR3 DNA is TGTGCCAGCAGTAGCAGTGTCAGCTCTGGAAACACCATATATTTT. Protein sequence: CASSSSVSSGNTIYF.

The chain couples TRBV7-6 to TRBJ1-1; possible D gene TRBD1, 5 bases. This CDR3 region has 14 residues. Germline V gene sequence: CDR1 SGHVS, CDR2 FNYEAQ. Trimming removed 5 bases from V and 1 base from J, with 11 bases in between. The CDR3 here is CASSPITGNTEAFF. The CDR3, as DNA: TGTGCCAGCAGCCCTATTACAGGGAACACTGAAGCTTTCTTT.

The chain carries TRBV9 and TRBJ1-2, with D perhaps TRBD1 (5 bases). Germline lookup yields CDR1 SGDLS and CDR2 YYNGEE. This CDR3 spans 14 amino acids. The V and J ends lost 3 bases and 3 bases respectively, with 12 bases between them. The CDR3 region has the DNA TGTGCCAGCAGCGCTGAACAGGTAGACTATGGCTACACCTTC. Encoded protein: CASSAEQVDYGYTF.

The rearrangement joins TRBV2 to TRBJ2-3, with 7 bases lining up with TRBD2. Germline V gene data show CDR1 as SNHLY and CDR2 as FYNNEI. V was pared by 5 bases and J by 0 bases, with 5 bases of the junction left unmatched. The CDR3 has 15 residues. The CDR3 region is CASSPSGASTDTQYF. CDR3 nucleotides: TGTGCCAGCAGTCCTAGCGGTGCTAGCACAGATACGCAGTATTTT.

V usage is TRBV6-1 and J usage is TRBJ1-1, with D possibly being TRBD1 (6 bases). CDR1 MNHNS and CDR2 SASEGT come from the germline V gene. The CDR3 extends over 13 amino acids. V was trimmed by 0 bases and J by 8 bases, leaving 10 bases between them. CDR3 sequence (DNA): TGTGCCAGCAGTGAAGCGCGGGGGGCCGAAGCTTTCTTT. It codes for CASSEARGAEAFF.

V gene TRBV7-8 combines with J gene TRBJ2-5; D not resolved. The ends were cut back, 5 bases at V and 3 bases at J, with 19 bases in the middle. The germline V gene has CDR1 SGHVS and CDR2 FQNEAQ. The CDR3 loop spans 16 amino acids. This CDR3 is CASSPYPHKTKETQYF. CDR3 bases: TGTGCCAGCAGCCCATACCCGCACAAAACCAAAGAGACCCAGTACTTC.

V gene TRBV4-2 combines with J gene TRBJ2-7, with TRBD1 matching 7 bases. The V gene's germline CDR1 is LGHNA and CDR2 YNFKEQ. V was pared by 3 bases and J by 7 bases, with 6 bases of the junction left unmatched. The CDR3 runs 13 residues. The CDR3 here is CASSHSPGGEQYF. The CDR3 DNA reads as TGTGCCAGCAGCCACTCCCCAGGGGGTGAGCAGTACTTC.

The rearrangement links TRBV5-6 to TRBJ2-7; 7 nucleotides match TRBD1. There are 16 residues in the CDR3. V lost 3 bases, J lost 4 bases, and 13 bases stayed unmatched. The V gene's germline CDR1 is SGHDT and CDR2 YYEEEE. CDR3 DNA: TGTGCCAGCAGCTCGAGGGTCGGGACAGTGCCTTACGAGCAGTACTTC. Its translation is CASSSRVGTVPYEQYF. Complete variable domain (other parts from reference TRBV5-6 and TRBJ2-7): DAGVTQSPTHLIKTRGQQVTLRCSPKSGHDTVSWYQQALGQGPQFIFQYYEEEERQRGNFPDRFSGHQFPNYSSELNVNALLLGDSALYLCASSSRVGTVPYEQYFGPGTRLTVT.

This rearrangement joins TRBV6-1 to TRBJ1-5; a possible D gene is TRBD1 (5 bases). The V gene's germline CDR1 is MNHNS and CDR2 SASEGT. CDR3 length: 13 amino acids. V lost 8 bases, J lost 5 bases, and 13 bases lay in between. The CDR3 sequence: CASFLGPDQPQHF. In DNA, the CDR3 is TGTGCCAGCTTTCTGGGGCCTGATCAGCCCCAGCATTTT.

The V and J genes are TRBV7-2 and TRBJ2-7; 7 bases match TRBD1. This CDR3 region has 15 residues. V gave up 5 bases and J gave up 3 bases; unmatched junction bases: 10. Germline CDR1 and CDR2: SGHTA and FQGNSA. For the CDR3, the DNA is TGTGCCAGCAGCGAGACCGGGACAGTTATCTACGAGCAGTACTTC. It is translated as CASSETGTVIYEQYF. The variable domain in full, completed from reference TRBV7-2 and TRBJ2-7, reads GAGVSQSPSNKVTEKGKDVELRCDPISGHTALYWYRQSLGQGLEFLIYFQGNSAPDKSGLPSDRFSAERTGGSVSTLTIQRTQQEDSAVYLCASSETGTVIYEQYFGPGTRLTVT.

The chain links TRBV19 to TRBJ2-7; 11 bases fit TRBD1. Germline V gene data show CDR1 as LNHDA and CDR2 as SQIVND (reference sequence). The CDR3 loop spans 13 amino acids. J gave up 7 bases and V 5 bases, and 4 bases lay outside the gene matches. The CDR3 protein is CASSPDRGREQYF. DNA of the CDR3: TGTGCCAGTAGTCCGGACAGGGGGCGTGAGCAGTACTTC.

CDR3 region: CAWSALAANTDTQYF. The CDR3 nucleotides are TGTGCCTGGAGCGCACTAGCGGCCAACACAGATACGCAGTATTTT. The V call is TRBV30, the J call TRBJ2-3; TRBD2 agrees at 8 bases. CDR3 length equals 15 residues. V lost 3 bases to trimming and J lost 2 bases; unmatched junction nucleotides: 7. Germline V gene sequence: CDR1 GTSNPN, CDR2 SVGIG (reference sequence). Full variable domain (outside the CDR3, taken from reference TRBV30 and TRBJ2-3): SQTIHQWPATLVQPVGSPLSLECTVEGTSNPNLYWYRQAAGRGLQLLFYSVGIGQISSEVPQNLSASRPQDRQFILSSKKLLLSDSGFYLCAWSALAANTDTQYFGPGTRLTVL.

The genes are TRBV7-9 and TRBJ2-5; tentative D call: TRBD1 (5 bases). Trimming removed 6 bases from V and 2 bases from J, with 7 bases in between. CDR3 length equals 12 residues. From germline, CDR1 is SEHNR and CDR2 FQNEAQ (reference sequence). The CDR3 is CASRDIQETQYF. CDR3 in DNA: TGTGCCAGCAGGGACATACAAGAGACCCAGTACTTC.

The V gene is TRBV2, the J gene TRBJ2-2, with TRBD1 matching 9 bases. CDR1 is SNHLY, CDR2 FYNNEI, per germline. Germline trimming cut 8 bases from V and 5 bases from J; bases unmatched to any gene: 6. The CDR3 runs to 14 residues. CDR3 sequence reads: CASQGQGWTGELFF. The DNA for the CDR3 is TGTGCCAGCCAGGGACAGGGATGGACCGGGGAGCTGTTTTTT. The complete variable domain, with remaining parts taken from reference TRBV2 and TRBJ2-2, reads EPEVTQTPSHQVTQMGQEVILRCVPISNHLYFYWYRQILGQKVEFLVSFYNNEISEKSEIFDDQFSVERPDGSNFTLKIRSTKLEDSAMYFCASQGQGWTGELFFGEGSRLTVL.

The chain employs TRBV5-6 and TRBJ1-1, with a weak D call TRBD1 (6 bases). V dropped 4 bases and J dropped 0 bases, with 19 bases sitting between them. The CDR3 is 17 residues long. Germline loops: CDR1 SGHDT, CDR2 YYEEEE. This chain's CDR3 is CASSTNPGTIMNTEAFF. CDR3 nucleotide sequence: TGTGCCAGCAGCACTAATCCTGGGACAATCATGAACACTGAAGCTTTCTTT.